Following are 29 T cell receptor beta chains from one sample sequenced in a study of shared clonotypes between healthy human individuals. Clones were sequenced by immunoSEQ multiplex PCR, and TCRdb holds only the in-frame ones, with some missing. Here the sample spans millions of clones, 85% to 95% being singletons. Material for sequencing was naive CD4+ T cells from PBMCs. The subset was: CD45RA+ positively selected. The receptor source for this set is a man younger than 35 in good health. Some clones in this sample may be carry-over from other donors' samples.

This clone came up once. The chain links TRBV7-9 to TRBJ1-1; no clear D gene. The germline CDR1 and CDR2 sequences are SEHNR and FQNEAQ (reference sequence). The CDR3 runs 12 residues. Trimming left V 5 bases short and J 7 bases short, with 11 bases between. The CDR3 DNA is TGTGCCAGCAGCCAAGCGGGCCATGAAGCTTTCTTT. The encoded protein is CASSQAGHEAFF. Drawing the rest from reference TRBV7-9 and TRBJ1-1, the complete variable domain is DTGVSQNPRHKITKRGQNVTFRCDPISEHNRLYWYRQTLGQGPEFLTYFQNEAQLEKSRLLSDRFSAERPKGSFSTLEIQRTEQGDSAMYLCASSQAGHEAFFGQGTRLTVV.

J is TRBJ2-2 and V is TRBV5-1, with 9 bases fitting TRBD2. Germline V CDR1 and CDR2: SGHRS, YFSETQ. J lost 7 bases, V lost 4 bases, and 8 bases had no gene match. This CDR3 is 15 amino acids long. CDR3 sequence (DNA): TGCGCCAGCAGCAATAGCGGGAGAGTCAGCGGGGAGCTGTTTTTT. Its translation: CASSNSGRVSGELFF.

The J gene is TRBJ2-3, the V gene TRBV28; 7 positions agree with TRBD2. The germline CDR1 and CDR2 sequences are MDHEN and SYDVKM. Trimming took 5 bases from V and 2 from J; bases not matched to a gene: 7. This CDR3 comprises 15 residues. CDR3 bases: TGTGCCAGCAGTGAAACCGGGACTAACACAGATACGCAGTATTTT. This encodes CASSETGTNTDTQYF.

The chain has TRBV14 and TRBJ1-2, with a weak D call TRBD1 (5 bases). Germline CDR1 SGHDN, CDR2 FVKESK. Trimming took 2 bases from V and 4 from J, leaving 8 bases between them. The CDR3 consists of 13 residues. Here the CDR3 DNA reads TGTGCCAGCAGCCAACAGGGACCCTATGGCTACACCTTC. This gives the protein CASSQQGPYGYTF.

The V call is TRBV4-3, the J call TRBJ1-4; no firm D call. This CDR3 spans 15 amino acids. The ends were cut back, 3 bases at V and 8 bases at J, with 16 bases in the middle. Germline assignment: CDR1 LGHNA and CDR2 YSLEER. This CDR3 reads CASSQRSWGFEKLFF. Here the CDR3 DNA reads TGCGCCAGCAGCCAGCGGTCGTGGGGTTTCGAAAAACTGTTTTTT.

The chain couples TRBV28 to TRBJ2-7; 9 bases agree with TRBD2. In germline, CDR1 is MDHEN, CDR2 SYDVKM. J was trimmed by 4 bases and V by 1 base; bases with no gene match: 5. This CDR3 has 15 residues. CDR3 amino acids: CASSLSGGRAYEQYF. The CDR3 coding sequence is TGTGCCAGCAGTTTATCCGGCGGGAGGGCGTACGAGCAGTACTTC.

The CDR3 sequence: CASSTGQGRYYGYTF. CDR3 sequence (DNA): TGCGCCAGCAGCACGGGACAGGGGAGGTACTATGGCTACACCTTC. The chain joins TRBV5-1 to TRBJ1-2; TRBD1 matches at 10 bases. With V trimmed by 4 bases and J by 3 bases, 6 bases remained unmatched. The CDR3 runs to 15 residues. Looked up from germline, CDR1 is SGHRS and CDR2 is YFSETQ.

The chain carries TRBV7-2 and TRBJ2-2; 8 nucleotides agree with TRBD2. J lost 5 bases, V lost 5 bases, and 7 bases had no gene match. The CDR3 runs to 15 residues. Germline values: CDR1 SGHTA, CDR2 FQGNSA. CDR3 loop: CASSPSGSGTGELFF. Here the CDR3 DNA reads TGTGCCAGCAGCCCGAGCGGGAGTGGGACCGGGGAGCTGTTTTTT.

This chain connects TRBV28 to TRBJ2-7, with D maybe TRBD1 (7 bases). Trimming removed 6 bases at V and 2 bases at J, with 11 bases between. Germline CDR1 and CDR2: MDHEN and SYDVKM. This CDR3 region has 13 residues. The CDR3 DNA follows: TGTGCCAGCAGCGGGGGACAGCCCTACGAGCAGTACTTC. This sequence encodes CASSGGQPYEQYF.

Here the CDR3 DNA reads TGTGCCATCAGCTCGCCTTTCCGGGGGGAGAACACTGAAGCTTTCTTT. Residues: CAISSPFRGENTEAFF. The chain is built from TRBV10-3 and TRBJ1-1, with D maybe TRBD1 (5 bases). V was pared by 6 bases and J by 1 base, with 18 bases between. The CDR3 covers 16 residues. Germline CDR1 and CDR2: ENHRY and SYGVKD.

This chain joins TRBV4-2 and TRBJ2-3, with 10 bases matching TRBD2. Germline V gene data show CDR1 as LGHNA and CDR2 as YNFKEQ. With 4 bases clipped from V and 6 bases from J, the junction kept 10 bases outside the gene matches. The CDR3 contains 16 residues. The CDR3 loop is CASSLKQREGHDTQYF. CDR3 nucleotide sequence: TGTGCCAGCAGCCTTAAACAGCGGGAGGGTCACGATACGCAGTATTTT.

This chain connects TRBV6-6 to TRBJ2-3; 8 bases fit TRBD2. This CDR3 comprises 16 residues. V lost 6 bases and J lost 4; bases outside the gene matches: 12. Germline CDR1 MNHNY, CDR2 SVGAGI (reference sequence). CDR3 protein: CASRIGGGFQSDTQYF. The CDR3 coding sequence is TGTGCCAGCAGAATCGGGGGGGGCTTCCAATCAGATACGCAGTATTTT.

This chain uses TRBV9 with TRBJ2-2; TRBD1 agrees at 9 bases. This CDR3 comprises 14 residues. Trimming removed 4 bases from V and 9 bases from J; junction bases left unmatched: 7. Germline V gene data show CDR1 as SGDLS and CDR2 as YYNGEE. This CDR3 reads CASSLGTGRRELFF. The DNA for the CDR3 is TGTGCCAGCAGCCTGGGGACAGGGAGGAGGGAGCTGTTTTTT.

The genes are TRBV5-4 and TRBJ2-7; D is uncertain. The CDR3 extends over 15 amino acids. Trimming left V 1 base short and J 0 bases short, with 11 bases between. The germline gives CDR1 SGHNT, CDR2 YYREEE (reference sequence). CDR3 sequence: CASSLRQRGSYEQYF. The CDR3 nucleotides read TGTGCCAGCAGCTTGCGCCAGCGAGGCTCCTACGAGCAGTACTTC. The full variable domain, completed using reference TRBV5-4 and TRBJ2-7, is ETGVTQSPTHLIKTRGQQVTLRCSSQSGHNTVSWYQQALGQGPQFIFQYYREEENGRGNFPPRFSGLQFPNYSSELNVNALELDDSALYLCASSLRQRGSYEQYFGPGTRLTVT.

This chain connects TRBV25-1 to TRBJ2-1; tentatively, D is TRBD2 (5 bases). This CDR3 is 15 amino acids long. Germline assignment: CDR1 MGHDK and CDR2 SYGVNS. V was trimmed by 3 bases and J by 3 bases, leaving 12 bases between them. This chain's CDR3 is CASSDSGRHYNEQFF. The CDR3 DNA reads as TGTGCCAGCAGTGACAGCGGTCGTCACTACAATGAGCAGTTCTTC.

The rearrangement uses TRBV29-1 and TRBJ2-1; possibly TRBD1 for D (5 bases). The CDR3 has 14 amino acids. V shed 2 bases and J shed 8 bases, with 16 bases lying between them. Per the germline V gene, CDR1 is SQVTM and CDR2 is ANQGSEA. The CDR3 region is CSVERAGFIDEQFF. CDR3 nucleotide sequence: TGCAGCGTTGAAAGGGCAGGGTTTATCGATGAGCAGTTCTTC.

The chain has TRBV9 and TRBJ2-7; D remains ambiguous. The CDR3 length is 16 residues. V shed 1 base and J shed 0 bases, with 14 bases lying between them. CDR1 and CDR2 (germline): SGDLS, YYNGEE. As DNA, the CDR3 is TGTGCCAGCAGCGTAACCCCTTTCCCAAGCTCCTACGAGCAGTACTTC. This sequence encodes CASSVTPFPSSYEQYF.

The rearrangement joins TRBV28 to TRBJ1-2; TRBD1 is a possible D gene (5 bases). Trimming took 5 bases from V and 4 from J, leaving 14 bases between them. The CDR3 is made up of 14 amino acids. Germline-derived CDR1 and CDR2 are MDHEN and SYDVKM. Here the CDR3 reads CASSRPGATYGYTF. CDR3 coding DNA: TGTGCCAGCAGTAGGCCCGGGGCGACCTATGGCTACACCTTC.

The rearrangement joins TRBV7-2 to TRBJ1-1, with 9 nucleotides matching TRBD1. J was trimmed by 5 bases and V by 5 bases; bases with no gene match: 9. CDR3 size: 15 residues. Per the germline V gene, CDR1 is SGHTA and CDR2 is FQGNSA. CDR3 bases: TGTGCCAGCAGCAAACAGGGGGCGAGTAGGACTGAAGCTTTCTTT. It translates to CASSKQGASRTEAFF.

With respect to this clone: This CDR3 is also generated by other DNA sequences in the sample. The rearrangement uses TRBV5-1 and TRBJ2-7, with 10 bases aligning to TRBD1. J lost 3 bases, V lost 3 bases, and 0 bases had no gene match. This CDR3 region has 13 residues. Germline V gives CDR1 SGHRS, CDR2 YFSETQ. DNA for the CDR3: TGCGCCAGCAGCTGGGACAGGGGCTACGAGCAGTACTTC. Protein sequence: CASSWDRGYEQYF. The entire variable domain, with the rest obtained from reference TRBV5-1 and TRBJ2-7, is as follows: KAGVTQTPRYLIKTRGQQVTLSCSPISGHRSVSWYQQTPGQGLQFLFEYFSETQRNKGNFPGRFSGRQFSNSRSEMNVSTLELGDSALYLCASSWDRGYEQYFGPGTRLTVT.

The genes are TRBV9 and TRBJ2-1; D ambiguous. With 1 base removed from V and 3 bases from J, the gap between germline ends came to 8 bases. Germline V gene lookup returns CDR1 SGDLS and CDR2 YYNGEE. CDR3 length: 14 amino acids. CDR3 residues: CASSVSPIYNEQFF. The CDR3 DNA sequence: TGTGCCAGCAGCGTAAGCCCCATCTACAATGAGCAGTTCTTC.

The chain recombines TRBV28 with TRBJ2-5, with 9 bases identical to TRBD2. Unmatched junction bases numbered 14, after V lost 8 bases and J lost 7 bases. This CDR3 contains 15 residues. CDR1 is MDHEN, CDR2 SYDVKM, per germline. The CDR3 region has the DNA TGTGCCAGCCGTAAAGCGGGAGGCCAAAAGGGGACCCAGTACTTC. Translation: CASRKAGGQKGTQYF.

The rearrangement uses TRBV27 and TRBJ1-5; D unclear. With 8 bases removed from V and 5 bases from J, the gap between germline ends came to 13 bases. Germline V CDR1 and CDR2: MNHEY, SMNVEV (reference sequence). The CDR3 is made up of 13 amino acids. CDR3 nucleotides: TGTGCCAGCGGGAGGTTTCCAGATCAGCCCCAGCATTTT. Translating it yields CASGRFPDQPQHF.

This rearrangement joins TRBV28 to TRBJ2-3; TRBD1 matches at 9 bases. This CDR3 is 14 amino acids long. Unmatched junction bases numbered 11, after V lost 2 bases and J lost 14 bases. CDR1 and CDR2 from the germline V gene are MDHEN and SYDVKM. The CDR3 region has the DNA TGTGCCAGCAGTTTACCCGGGACAGGGAAGGTAGGGTATTTT. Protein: CASSLPGTGKVGYF.

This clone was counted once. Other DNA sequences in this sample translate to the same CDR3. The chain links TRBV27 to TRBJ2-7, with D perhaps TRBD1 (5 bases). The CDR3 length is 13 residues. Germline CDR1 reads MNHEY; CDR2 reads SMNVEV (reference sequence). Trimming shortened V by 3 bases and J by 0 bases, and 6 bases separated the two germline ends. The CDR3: CASSFRGSYEQYF. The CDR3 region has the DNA TGTGCCAGCAGTTTTAGGGGCTCCTACGAGCAGTACTTC.

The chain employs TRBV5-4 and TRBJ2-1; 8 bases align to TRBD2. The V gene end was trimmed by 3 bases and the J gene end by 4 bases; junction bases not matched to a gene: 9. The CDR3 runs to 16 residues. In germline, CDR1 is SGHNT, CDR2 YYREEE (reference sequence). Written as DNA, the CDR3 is TGTGCCAGCAGCTACGGCGGGCGGGGGGTTTACAATGAGCAGTTCTTC. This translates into CASSYGGRGVYNEQFF.

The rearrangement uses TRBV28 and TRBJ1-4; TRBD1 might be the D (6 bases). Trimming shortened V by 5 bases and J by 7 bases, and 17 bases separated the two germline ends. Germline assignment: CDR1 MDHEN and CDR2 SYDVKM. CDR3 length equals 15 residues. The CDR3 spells CASSRYRVRSEKLFF. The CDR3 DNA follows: TGTGCCAGCAGTCGATACAGGGTGAGGAGTGAAAAACTGTTTTTT.

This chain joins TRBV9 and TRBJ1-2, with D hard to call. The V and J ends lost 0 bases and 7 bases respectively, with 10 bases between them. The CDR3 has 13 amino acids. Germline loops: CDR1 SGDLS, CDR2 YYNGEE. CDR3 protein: CASSVGGPTGYTF. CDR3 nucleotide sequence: TGTGCCAGCAGCGTAGGCGGCCCTACTGGCTACACCTTC.

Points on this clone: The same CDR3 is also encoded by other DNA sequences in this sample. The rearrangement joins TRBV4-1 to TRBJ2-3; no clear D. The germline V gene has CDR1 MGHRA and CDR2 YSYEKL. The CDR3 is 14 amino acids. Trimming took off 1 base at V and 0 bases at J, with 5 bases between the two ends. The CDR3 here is CASSQAGSTDTQYF. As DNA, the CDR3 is TGCGCCAGCAGCCAAGCCGGGAGCACAGATACGCAGTATTTT.